The 27 T cell receptor beta chains below were found in one sample sequenced in a study of T-cell reconstitution after alpha-beta-depleted transplantation in children listed by TCRdb under 2016. Receptor libraries were prepared by PCR. Reads for this sample came from an Illumina HiSeq 2500. To normalize quantification of the TCRbeta repertoire, the TCR libraries were built with molecular barcoding that relied on unique molecular identifiers. TCRdb took the public reads, trimmed them with fastp at Q25, ran MiXCR for clone calling and kept in-frame beta chains. Each entry is one CDR3 protein sequence, shown with its most common DNA and genes. The sample includes 440,000 or so distinct CDR3 sequences, with 11% observed a single time. The top ten clonotypes cover roughly 5.1% of the sample. The sample consisted of PBMCs from the stem cell graft donor, taken from the stem cell graft. The receptors derive from a human donor who donated a stem cell graft to a child with acute myeloid leukemia.

This sequence joins TRBV2 and TRBJ1-5, with a tentative D call TRBD1 (5 bases). Germline V gene data show CDR1 as SNHLY and CDR2 as FYNNEI. The CDR3 has 15 amino acids. V was shortened by 4 bases and J by 4 bases, with 14 bases between the two germline ends. The CDR3 nucleotides read TGTGCCAGCAGTGGCGGGGCAGGGTATAATCAGCCCCAGCATTTT. Translating it yields CASSGGAGYNQPQHF.

This clonotype was found many times. This rearrangement joins TRBV5-6 to TRBJ2-5, with 12 bases aligning to TRBD2. Unmatched junction bases numbered 11, after V lost 4 bases and J lost 7 bases. This CDR3 region has 16 residues. The germline V gene has CDR1 SGHDT and CDR2 YYEEEE. CDR3 bases: TGTGCCAGCAGCCAAGGACTAGCGGGGTCGCCGTGGACCCAGTACTTC. This codes for CASSQGLAGSPWTQYF. The full variable domain, its missing parts supplied by reference TRBV5-6 and TRBJ2-5, is DAGVTQSPTHLIKTRGQQVTLRCSPKSGHDTVSWYQQALGQGPQFIFQYYEEEERQRGNFPDRFSGHQFPNYSSELNVNALLLGDSALYLCASSQGLAGSPWTQYFGPGTRLLVL.

V and J are TRBV5-1 and TRBJ1-1; 8 bases fit TRBD1. V was clipped by 3 bases and J by 3 bases; unmatched bases: 7. Germline CDR1 reads SGHRS; CDR2 reads YFSETQ. The CDR3 sequence is 15 residues long. The chain's CDR3 is CASSSPTGVDTEAFF. Here the CDR3 DNA reads TGCGCCAGCAGCTCACCGACAGGGGTTGACACTGAAGCTTTCTTT.

This chain joins TRBV2 and TRBJ2-5; D tentatively fits TRBD1 or TRBD2 (5 bases each). The V end lost 0 bases, the J end lost 1 base, and 12 bases lay between the germline ends. The CDR3 is 16 amino acids. The germline CDR1 and CDR2 sequences are SNHLY and FYNNEI. The CDR3 bases are TGTGCCAGCAGTGAAGCGCAGGGCCGGGGCCAAGAGACCCAGTACTTC. Protein sequence: CASSEAQGRGQETQYF. The variable domain in full, with the rest retrieved from reference TRBV2 and TRBJ2-5, is EPEVTQTPSHQVTQMGQEVILRCVPISNHLYFYWYRQILGQKVEFLVSFYNNEISEKSEIFDDQFSVERPDGSNFTLKIRSTKLEDSAMYFCASSEAQGRGQETQYFGPGTRLLVL.

The chain recombines TRBV5-1 with TRBJ1-1; 7 nucleotides line up with TRBD1. The CDR3 is 16 residues long. The V gene's germline CDR1 is SGHRS and CDR2 YFSETQ. The V gene end was trimmed by 2 bases and the J gene end by 0 bases; junction bases not matched to a gene: 7. In nucleotides, the CDR3 is TGCGCCAGCAGCTTATTGCCAGGGGGAATGAACACTGAAGCTTTCTTT. Protein sequence: CASSLLPGGMNTEAFF.

J is TRBJ2-1 and V is TRBV5-1; either TRBD1 or TRBD2 may fit D (6 bases each). The CDR3 sequence is 16 residues long. The V and J ends lost 4 bases and 3 bases respectively, with 17 bases between them. Germline V gene data show CDR1 as SGHRS and CDR2 as YFSETQ. This CDR3 reads CASSQLGGLNYNEQFF. DNA for the CDR3: TGCGCCAGCAGCCAACTAGGGGGGCTCAACTACAATGAGCAGTTCTTC.

This clonotype has a handful of counts. This chain connects TRBV21-1 to TRBJ1-2. TRBV21-1 is an annotated pseudogene. The CDR3 totals 14 residues. The CDR3 nucleotides are TGTGCCAGCATGAGAAGCAGCTCCAACTATGGCTACACCTTC. This translates into CASMRSSSNYGYTF.

The chain couples TRBV9 to TRBJ2-1, with 7 positions matching TRBD2. The ends lost 6 bases at V and 7 bases at J; junction bases unmatched: 13. CDR1 SGDLS and CDR2 YYNGEE come from the germline V gene. The CDR3 runs to 15 residues. CDR3 coding DNA: TGTGCCAGCACCCCGACAAAAACACTAGCGAATGAGCAGTTCTTC. The encoded protein is CASTPTKTLANEQFF.

The chain couples TRBV4-1 to TRBJ1-1; D is perhaps TRBD1 (6 bases). The CDR3 runs 15 residues. Germline V CDR1 and CDR2: MGHRA, YSYEKL. Trimming removed 4 bases from V and 1 base from J, with 13 bases in between. CDR3 protein: CASSPDRSKNTEAFF. The CDR3 coding sequence is TGCGCCAGCAGCCCCGACAGGAGTAAGAACACTGAAGCTTTCTTT.

This clonotype came up many times. The genes are TRBV12-1 and TRBJ2-1; the D call of TRBD2 is as the table states it, not checked on the DNA. TRBV12-1 is labeled a pseudogene. The CDR3 length is 19 residues. The CDR3 loop is CASSLPPGTSGSPYNEQFF. In nucleotides, the CDR3 is TGTGCCAGCAGCTTGCCACCCGGGACTAGCGGGAGCCCCTACAATGAGCAGTTCTTC.

This clonotype has more than one count but fewer than ten. The chain combines TRBV4-1 with TRBJ2-7; possible D gene TRBD1, 6 bases. The V gene's germline CDR1 is MGHRA and CDR2 YSYEKL. The CDR3 runs to 15 residues. The ends were cut back, 0 bases at V and 3 bases at J, with 12 bases in the middle. CDR3 in DNA: TGCGCCAGCAGCCAAGATGTACAGGGAATCTACGAGCAGTACTTC. Translated, it gives CASSQDVQGIYEQYF.

The chain has TRBV9 and TRBJ2-7, with TRBD2 identical over 7 bases. V shed 0 bases, J shed 2 bases, and the junction held 2 bases outside the gene matches. CDR1 SGDLS and CDR2 YYNGEE come from the germline V gene. The CDR3 length is 14 residues. The CDR3 loop is CASSVGGGTYEQYF. The CDR3 DNA reads as TGTGCCAGCAGCGTAGGGGGGGGGACCTACGAGCAGTACTTC.

V and J are TRBV5-1 and TRBJ1-2, with D perhaps matching TRBD1 (6 bases). The CDR3 length is 14 residues. With 2 bases removed from V and 6 bases from J, the gap between germline ends came to 14 bases. Germline CDR1 is SGHRS and CDR2 is YFSETQ. The chain's CDR3 is CASSFIGQLHGYTF. CDR3 in DNA: TGCGCCAGCAGCTTTATCGGACAGCTACATGGCTACACCTTC.

The sample holds many counts of this clonotype. The rearrangement uses TRBV6-4 and TRBJ1-5; D is unresolved. V lost 3 bases, J lost 4 bases, and 7 bases lay in between. CDR1 and CDR2 (germline): MRHNA, SNTAGT. The CDR3 spans 13 residues. This chain's CDR3 is CASSEGINQPQHF. The CDR3 bases are TGTGCCAGCAGTGAAGGGATTAATCAGCCCCAGCATTTT.

The chain has TRBV27 and TRBJ2-5; 8 bases agree with TRBD1. CDR3 size: 14 residues. Germline CDR1 MNHEY, CDR2 SMNVEV (reference sequence). With V trimmed by 5 bases and J by 5 bases, 7 bases remained unmatched. This chain's CDR3 is CASSPRGQRETQYF. Here the CDR3 DNA reads TGTGCCAGCAGTCCCAGGGGGCAAAGGGAGACCCAGTACTTC.

This clonotype was detected many times. J is TRBJ2-2 and V is TRBV7-2; D unclear. This CDR3 spans 13 amino acids. V was clipped by 5 bases and J by 9 bases, with 13 bases between them. Germline lookup yields CDR1 SGHTA and CDR2 FQGNSA. CDR3 DNA: TGTGCCAGCAGCCAAGCCTTCGGGTGGGAGCTGTTTTTT. It encodes CASSQAFGWELFF.

The chain recombines TRBV7-6 with TRBJ2-7; the match to TRBD2 covers 13 bases. Germline V lookup: CDR1 SGHVS, CDR2 FNYEAQ. CDR3 length: 17 residues. V lost 5 bases to trimming and J lost 5 bases; unmatched junction nucleotides: 12. For the CDR3, the DNA is TGTGCCAGCAGCCCCGGGACTAGCGGGACTTTAACTAACGAGCAGTACTTC. It translates to CASSPGTSGTLTNEQYF. The full variable domain, with the rest looked up from reference TRBV7-6 and TRBJ2-7, is GAGVSQSPRYKVTKRGQDVALRCDPISGHVSLYWYRQALGQGPEFLTYFNYEAQQDKSGLPNDRFSAERPEGSISTLTIQRTEQRDSAMYRCASSPGTSGTLTNEQYFGPGTRLTVT.

The chain links TRBV20-1 to TRBJ2-7; D is undetermined. The ends were cut back, 7 bases at V and 2 bases at J, with 12 bases in the middle. The CDR3 has 12 residues. Germline V lookup: CDR1 DFQATT, CDR2 SNEGSKA (reference sequence). CDR3 sequence (DNA): TGCAGTGTGGACGCCGGAGCCTACGAGCAGTACTTC. Its translation: CSVDAGAYEQYF.

V gene TRBV7-2 combines with J gene TRBJ2-3; D is ambiguous. CDR3 length: 17 residues. V shed 5 bases and J shed 6 bases, with 24 bases lying between them. Germline CDR1 and CDR2: SGHTA and FQGNSA. The CDR3 sequence is CASSLVVLAARWDTQYF. CDR3 nucleotides: TGTGCCAGCAGCCTAGTTGTTCTGGCGGCGAGGTGGGATACGCAGTATTTT.

V is TRBV10-3 and J is TRBJ2-2; 8 nucleotides line up with TRBD2. The CDR3 has 15 amino acids. From germline, CDR1 is ENHRY and CDR2 SYGVKD. With 3 bases clipped from V and 7 bases from J, the junction kept 7 bases outside the gene matches. CDR3 in amino acids: CAISDDSGIIGELFF. DNA for the CDR3: TGTGCCATCAGTGACGATAGCGGGATCATCGGGGAGCTGTTTTTT.

This clonotype was seen more than once but under ten times. The chain carries TRBV4-2 and TRBJ2-1, with 11 positions matching TRBD2. CDR3 length: 15 amino acids. Germline V lookup: CDR1 LGHNA, CDR2 YNFKEQ. V was pared by 2 bases and J by 11 bases, with 8 bases of the junction left unmatched. In DNA, the CDR3 is TGTGCCAGCAGCCAACTCTTAGCGGGAGGGAAAAAGCAGTTCTTC. Protein product: CASSQLLAGGKKQFF.

The table lists this clonotype with many counts. V usage is TRBV9 and J usage is TRBJ2-3; a weak D match, TRBD2 (6 bases). This CDR3 is 16 amino acids long. Between the trimmed V and J ends, which lost 0 bases and 2 bases, there was a span of 13 bases. Germline V gene data show CDR1 as SGDLS and CDR2 as YYNGEE. In DNA, the CDR3 is TGTGCCAGCAGCGTAGGAATAGCGGCCACCACAGATACGCAGTATTTT. It codes for CASSVGIAATTDTQYF.

There are a few counts of this clonotype. The CDR3 nucleotides are TGCAGCGTTGAAACAGGGTTCTATGGCTACACCTTC. Translating it yields CSVETGFYGYTF. The chain combines TRBV29-1 with TRBJ1-2; a possible D gene is TRBD1 (6 bases). This CDR3 region has 12 residues. Germline values: CDR1 SQVTM, CDR2 ANQGSEA. Trimming took off 2 bases at V and 4 bases at J, with 8 bases between the two ends. The full variable domain, with the rest looked up from reference TRBV29-1 and TRBJ1-2, is SAVISQKPSRDICQRGTSLTIQCQVDSQVTMMFWYRQQPGQSLTLIATANQGSEATYESGFVIDKFPISRPNLTFSTLTVSNMSPEDSSIYLCSVETGFYGYTFGSGTRLTVV.

This clonotype has only a few counts. The chain employs TRBV6-5 and TRBJ2-7; D call uncertain. Trimming shortened V by 2 bases and J by 0 bases, and 8 bases separated the two germline ends. Per the germline V gene, CDR1 is MNHEY and CDR2 is SVGAGI. The CDR3 loop spans 14 amino acids. CDR3 coding DNA: TGTGCCAGCAGTTACGACCAGTCCTCCTACGAGCAGTACTTC. Residues: CASSYDQSSYEQYF.

This clonotype showed up just a few times. J is TRBJ2-5 and V is TRBV29-1; possible D gene TRBD1, 5 bases. V lost 7 bases to trimming and J lost 6 bases, with 15 bases between them. In germline, CDR1 is SQVTM, CDR2 ANQGSEA. The CDR3 runs to 12 residues. Here the CDR3 reads CSADLQGKTQYF. The CDR3 DNA follows: TGCAGCGCAGACCTGCAGGGTAAGACCCAGTACTTC.

CDR3 loop: CSARLAGFETQYF. The CDR3 coding sequence is TGCAGTGCTAGACTAGCGGGATTTGAGACCCAGTACTTC. This chain connects TRBV20-1 to TRBJ2-5; TRBD2 matches 9 bases. The CDR3 totals 13 residues. Trimming removed 2 bases from V and 5 bases from J; junction bases left unmatched: 3. CDR1 and CDR2 (germline): DFQATT, SNEGSKA (reference sequence).

This clonotype appeared many times. The genes are TRBV5-6 and TRBJ2-1; D unresolved. The CDR3 sequence is 15 residues long. Looked up from germline, CDR1 is SGHDT and CDR2 is YYEEEE. Trimming cost V 4 bases and J 0 bases, with 11 bases left between them. The CDR3 reads CASSHAVGSYNEQFF. The CDR3, as DNA: TGTGCCAGCAGCCATGCTGTTGGCTCCTACAATGAGCAGTTCTTC. Supplemented by reference TRBV5-6 and TRBJ2-1, the full variable domain reads DAGVTQSPTHLIKTRGQQVTLRCSPKSGHDTVSWYQQALGQGPQFIFQYYEEEERQRGNFPDRFSGHQFPNYSSELNVNALLLGDSALYLCASSHAVGSYNEQFFGPGTRLTVL.